The 27 T cell receptor beta chains presented below share a single source sample, sequenced in a study of blood T cell repertoires in COVID-19. The table came from immunoSEQ multiplex PCR; TCRdb's copy has only in-frame clones and leaves some out. Of about 130,000 clones listed, roughly 80% are singletons. The source material was peripheral blood. These receptors came from a woman between 70 and 85 years old with COVID-19, enrolled during active disease.

CDR3 nucleotide sequence: TGTGCCAGCTCACCTATGGCGGTGCGGGGTGGCTATGGCTACACCTTC. This gives the protein CASSPMAVRGGYGYTF. The chain couples TRBV18 to TRBJ1-2; D remains unclear. The ends were cut back, 3 bases at V and 4 bases at J, with 18 bases in the middle. Per the germline V gene, CDR1 is KGHSH and CDR2 is LQKENI. The CDR3 extends over 16 amino acids.

The chain couples TRBV9 to TRBJ2-3, with D perhaps TRBD2 (5 bases). From germline, CDR1 is SGDLS and CDR2 YYNGEE. This CDR3 spans 14 amino acids. Trimming shortened V by 4 bases and J by 5 bases, and 14 bases separated the two germline ends. CDR3 DNA sequence: TGTGCCAGCAGCCCTCTGCGGGCCAGAGATACGCAGTATTTT. This codes for CASSPLRARDTQYF.

In this sample, this clone turned up many times. This rearrangement joins TRBV10-3 to TRBJ2-1; 11 bases map to TRBD2. J gave up 5 bases and V 11 bases, and 5 bases lay outside the gene matches. In germline, CDR1 is ENHRY, CDR2 SYGVKD. The CDR3 totals 13 residues. The CDR3 reads CAVLAGGNNEQFF. DNA for the CDR3: TGTGCCGTTTTAGCGGGGGGGAACAATGAGCAGTTCTTC.

The rearrangement uses TRBV5-4 and TRBJ1-6; D possibly corresponds to TRBD1 (6 bases). CDR3 size: 17 residues. CDR1 and CDR2 from the germline V gene are SGHNT and YYREEE (reference sequence). V was shortened by 7 bases and J by 8 bases, with 25 bases between the two germline ends. CDR3 bases: TGTGCCAGCGGGAACAGGGAGGGACTAGGGACCCATTCACCCCTCCACTTT. Amino acid sequence: CASGNREGLGTHSPLHF. The variable domain in full, completed from reference TRBV5-4 and TRBJ1-6, reads ETGVTQSPTHLIKTRGQQVTLRCSSQSGHNTVSWYQQALGQGPQFIFQYYREEENGRGNFPPRFSGLQFPNYSSELNVNALELDDSALYLCASGNREGLGTHSPLHFGNGTRLTVT.

The V call is TRBV2, the J call TRBJ2-7, with TRBD1 identical over 7 bases. V was pared by 4 bases and J by 4 bases, with 4 bases of the junction left unmatched. Germline values: CDR1 SNHLY, CDR2 FYNNEI. The CDR3 length is 13 residues. In DNA form, the CDR3 reads TGTGCCAGCAGTGGGCAGGGGGTTTACGAGCAGTACTTC. This encodes CASSGQGVYEQYF. Using reference TRBV2 and TRBJ2-7 for the parts outside the CDR3, the full variable domain is EPEVTQTPSHQVTQMGQEVILRCVPISNHLYFYWYRQILGQKVEFLVSFYNNEISEKSEIFDDQFSVERPDGSNFTLKIRSTKLEDSAMYFCASSGQGVYEQYFGPGTRLTVT.

This chain joins TRBV6-1 and TRBJ2-7, with 8 bases aligning to TRBD1. Germline values: CDR1 MNHNS, CDR2 SASEGT. V gave up 3 bases and J gave up 1 base; unmatched junction bases: 8. The CDR3 extends over 16 amino acids. Here the CDR3 DNA reads TGTGCCAGCAGTGACACGTGGCGGGACAGGTCCTACGAGCAGTACTTC. The encoded protein is CASSDTWRDRSYEQYF.

This clone was found a few times. V gene TRBV24-1 combines with J gene TRBJ2-1; 11 bases agree with TRBD2. CDR3 length equals 18 residues. Germline-derived CDR1 and CDR2 are KGHDR and SFDVKD. V was pared by 3 bases and J by 3 bases, with 9 bases of the junction left unmatched. The CDR3 nucleotides are TGTGCCACCAGTGATCCCCGTATTACTAGCGGGGGCTACAATGAGCAGTTCTTC. As protein: CATSDPRITSGGYNEQFF.

This chain uses TRBV5-5 with TRBJ2-7, with 8 nucleotides matching TRBD2. This CDR3 has 15 residues. The germline gives CDR1 SGHKS, CDR2 YYEKEE (reference sequence). The J segment lost 4 bases and the V segment lost 0 bases, leaving 6 bases of the junction unmatched. CDR3 in DNA: TGTGCCAGCAGCTTGGGGACTAGCAGGGTATACGAGCAGTACTTC. It is translated as CASSLGTSRVYEQYF. Together with reference TRBV5-5 and TRBJ2-7, the CDR3 gives the full variable domain: DAGVTQSPTHLIKTRGQQVTLRCSPISGHKSVSWYQQVLGQGPQFIFQYYEKEERGRGNFPDRFSARQFPNYSSELNVNALLLGDSALYLCASSLGTSRVYEQYFGPGTRLTVT.

The V call is TRBV18, the J call TRBJ2-3; 12 bases are a match to TRBD2. V was clipped by 1 base and J by 3 bases; unmatched bases: 2. CDR1 and CDR2 from the germline V gene are KGHSH and LQKENI. The CDR3 loop spans 16 amino acids. CDR3 nucleotide sequence: TGTGCCAGCTCACCACAAGGACTAGCGGGGACAGATACGCAGTATTTT. Translating gives CASSPQGLAGTDTQYF.

The chain uses TRBV13 and TRBJ2-5; 9 nucleotides line up with TRBD1. V lost 5 bases and J lost 2; bases outside the gene matches: 3. The CDR3 loop spans 14 amino acids. Germline V gene data show CDR1 as PRHDT and CDR2 as FYEKMQ (reference sequence). CDR3: CASSRQGVQETQYF. The CDR3, as DNA: TGTGCCAGCAGCCGACAGGGGGTGCAAGAGACCCAGTACTTC.

The genes are TRBV29-1 and TRBJ2-2; TRBD2 might be the D (5 bases). Germline lookup yields CDR1 SQVTM and CDR2 ANQGSEA. Trimming took 4 bases from V and 6 from J, leaving 9 bases between them. The CDR3 loop spans 12 amino acids. The CDR3 protein is CSVARGPGELFF. The DNA of the CDR3 is TGCAGCGTTGCACGGGGTCCCGGGGAGCTGTTTTTT.

This clone was seen only once. The chain couples TRBV20-1 to TRBJ2-7; 9 bases agree with TRBD2. The CDR3 has 13 amino acids. The germline V gene encodes CDR1 DFQATT and CDR2 SNEGSKA (reference sequence). J was trimmed by 6 bases and V by 3 bases; bases with no gene match: 6. The CDR3 here is CSASGLAGSEQYF. The CDR3 DNA reads as TGCAGTGCTAGTGGGCTAGCGGGGAGCGAGCAGTACTTC.

J is TRBJ1-5 and V is TRBV19; D is possibly TRBD1 (6 bases). CDR3 length equals 18 residues. With 5 bases removed from V and 2 bases from J, the gap between germline ends came to 22 bases. CDR1 is LNHDA, CDR2 SQIVND, per germline (reference sequence). This CDR3 reads CASSRPNTGMRGNQPQHF. The DNA for the CDR3 is TGTGCCAGTAGTCGCCCCAATACAGGGATGCGTGGCAATCAGCCCCAGCATTTT.

The rearrangement joins TRBV14 to TRBJ1-6, with D possibly matching TRBD1 (5 bases). The V end lost 5 bases, the J end lost 9 bases, and 14 bases lay between the germline ends. CDR1 is SGHDN, CDR2 FVKESK, per germline. This CDR3 region has 14 residues. DNA for the CDR3: TGTGCCAGCAGCGCGGGCGGGGGGACTTCACCCCTCCACTTT. Its translation is CASSAGGGTSPLHF.

This clone showed up just once. J is TRBJ1-2 and V is TRBV10-3; the match to TRBD1 covers 7 bases. CDR3 length: 13 amino acids. The germline V gene has CDR1 ENHRY and CDR2 SYGVKD. Trimming cost V 3 bases and J 7 bases; bases outside gene matches: 5. In DNA form, the CDR3 reads TGTGCCATCAGTGAACAGGGGACGGGTGGCTACACCTTC. Translating gives CAISEQGTGGYTF.

This rearrangement joins TRBV4-2 to TRBJ1-4; possible D gene TRBD1, 6 bases. Germline V gene lookup returns CDR1 LGHNA and CDR2 YNFKEQ. V was clipped by 2 bases and J by 6 bases, with 13 bases between them. This CDR3 contains 15 residues. The CDR3 DNA is TGTGCCAGCAGCCAATCGGGGGGCACGCATGAAAAACTGTTTTTT. It codes for CASSQSGGTHEKLFF.

The sample holds a few counts of this clone. CDR3 nucleotide sequence: TGTGCCAGCAGTTACTCGAGGACAGGGGGAATTTCACCCCTCCACTTT. Translating gives CASSYSRTGGISPLHF. The rearrangement joins TRBV6-2 or TRBV6-3 to TRBJ1-6; 10 positions agree with TRBD1. Germline V lookup: CDR1 MNHEY, CDR2 SVGEGT. V shed 0 bases, J shed 9 bases, and the junction held 5 bases outside the gene matches. The CDR3 sequence is 16 residues long.

This clone has a handful of counts. The chain links TRBV5-1 to TRBJ2-7; D perhaps matches TRBD1 (5 bases). The CDR3 has 14 residues. The germline V gene has CDR1 SGHRS and CDR2 YFSETQ. V was shortened by 3 bases and J by 4 bases, with 14 bases between the two germline ends. The CDR3 sequence: CASSSAQGVYEQYF. In DNA, the CDR3 is TGCGCCAGCAGCTCCGCCCAAGGGGTATACGAGCAGTACTTC.

The chain combines TRBV7-2 with TRBJ2-1; 10 nucleotides line up with TRBD2. The CDR3 loop spans 16 amino acids. With 5 bases clipped from V and 2 bases from J, the junction kept 6 bases outside the gene matches. Germline V lookup: CDR1 SGHTA, CDR2 FQGNSA. The CDR3 is CASSPLAGAAYNEQFF. CDR3 nucleotides: TGTGCCAGCAGCCCCCTAGCGGGGGCAGCCTACAATGAGCAGTTCTTC.

The chain joins TRBV2 to TRBJ1-1; D remains ambiguous. There are 13 residues in the CDR3. Trimming removed 6 bases from V and 5 bases from J, with 13 bases in between. Germline loops: CDR1 SNHLY, CDR2 FYNNEI. The CDR3 loop reads CASRPPGKTEAFF. The DNA of the CDR3 is TGTGCCAGCAGGCCTCCGGGGAAGACTGAAGCTTTCTTT.

This chain connects TRBV19 to TRBJ2-7, with 7 bases identical to TRBD1. The length of the CDR3 is 15 residues. Germline V CDR1 and CDR2: LNHDA, SQIVND (reference sequence). The V segment lost 6 bases and the J segment 3 bases; nucleotides outside the gene matches: 11. DNA of the CDR3: TGTGCCAGTAGCCACGCCTGGGACAGACTCTACGAGCAGTACTTC. Protein sequence: CASSHAWDRLYEQYF.

The chain combines TRBV5-4 with TRBJ2-3; 8 nucleotides line up with TRBD2. Germline-derived CDR1 and CDR2 are SGHNT and YYREEE (reference sequence). V was clipped by 1 base and J by 4 bases; unmatched bases: 2. CDR3 length: 14 residues. CDR3 sequence reads: CASSLRGGADTQYF. The CDR3 nucleotides are TGTGCCAGCAGCTTGCGGGGGGGGGCAGATACGCAGTATTTT. The full variable domain, its missing parts supplied by reference TRBV5-4 and TRBJ2-3, is ETGVTQSPTHLIKTRGQQVTLRCSSQSGHNTVSWYQQALGQGPQFIFQYYREEENGRGNFPPRFSGLQFPNYSSELNVNALELDDSALYLCASSLRGGADTQYFGPGTRLTVL.

In DNA form, the CDR3 reads TGCAGCGTTGAAAACAGGGGGGGCACGGAGACCCAGTACTTC. Translation gives CSVENRGGTETQYF. The chain carries TRBV29-1 and TRBJ2-5, with TRBD1 as a possible D gene (8 bases). Germline V gene lookup returns CDR1 SQVTM and CDR2 ANQGSEA. With 2 bases removed from V and 5 bases from J, the gap between germline ends came to 15 bases. The CDR3 runs 14 residues.

The chain recombines TRBV7-2 with TRBJ2-7; a possible D gene is TRBD2 (6 bases). This CDR3 contains 14 residues. Trimming removed 5 bases from V and 0 bases from J, with 11 bases in between. Germline V lookup: CDR1 SGHTA, CDR2 FQGNSA. This CDR3 reads CASSPVRDSYEQYF. For the CDR3, the DNA is TGTGCCAGCAGCCCGGTGCGGGACTCCTACGAGCAGTACTTC.

The rearrangement uses TRBV14 and TRBJ2-3; 7 bases match TRBD1. Unmatched junction bases numbered 10, after V lost 4 bases and J lost 3 bases. The CDR3 sequence is 16 residues long. Germline CDR1 is SGHDN and CDR2 is FVKESK. CDR3 in amino acids: CASSRNRDRNTDTQYF. The CDR3 coding sequence is TGTGCCAGCAGCCGTAACCGGGACAGAAATACAGATACGCAGTATTTT.

This rearrangement joins TRBV10-3 to TRBJ2-7; maybe TRBD2 (5 bases). Trimming stripped 11 bases from V and 2 bases from J, with 19 bases between. Germline lookup yields CDR1 ENHRY and CDR2 SYGVKD. This CDR3 is 14 amino acids long. CDR3 amino acids: CASVATGNPYEQYF. DNA for the CDR3: TGTGCCTCCGTGGCCACGGGAAACCCCTACGAGCAGTACTTC.

Details on this clone: One end of the junction is discordant with germline, which a read error may explain. The chain couples TRBV3-1 (or the pseudogene TRBV3-2) to TRBJ2-7, with 12 bases aligning to TRBD2. Germline V lookup: CDR1 LGHDT, CDR2 YNNKEL (reference sequence). This CDR3 is built from 12 residues. CDR3 amino acids: CASSDGLAGSNF. The CDR3 DNA follows: TGTGCCAGCAGCGACGGACTAGCGGGGAGTAACTTC.